Below are 29 T cell receptor beta chains sequenced from a single sample in a study of blood T cell repertoires in COVID-19 (TCRdb year 2020). The library was made by the immunoSEQ multiplex PCR assay. In its TCRdb copy, this immuneACCESS table keeps in-frame sequences only and misses some clones. Where compared with another copy, unresolved V genes explain less than half of these, and the others have no known cause. The sample includes over 50,000 clones, with roughly 79% observed a single time. The ten largest clones capture 13% to 15% of the sample. Sequences were obtained from peripheral blood. The receptors were gathered from a human donor in a cohort sampled during active COVID-19.

The J gene is TRBJ2-7, the V gene TRBV27; 9 bases line up with TRBD2. The germline V gene has CDR1 MNHEY and CDR2 SMNVEV (reference sequence). Trimming took 3 bases from V and 0 from J; bases not matched to a gene: 9. CDR3 size: 17 residues. This CDR3 reads CASSFRLAGSISYEQYF. The CDR3 DNA sequence: TGTGCCAGCAGTTTTCGGCTAGCGGGGTCTATCTCCTACGAGCAGTACTTC.

The gene calls are TRBV5-1 and TRBJ2-2, with 14 bases fitting TRBD2. The germline CDR1 and CDR2 sequences are SGHRS and YFSETQ. V shed 1 base, J shed 1 base, and the junction held 15 bases outside the gene matches. This CDR3 contains 22 residues. CDR3 amino acids: CASSLSHDPTSGGAWNTGELFF. The CDR3 DNA reads TGCGCCAGCAGCTTGTCCCACGACCCGACTAGCGGGGGGGCTTGGAACACCGGGGAGCTGTTTTTT.

This clone was observed a single time. The chain combines TRBV3-1 (or the pseudogene TRBV3-2) with TRBJ2-2; weak D call: TRBD1 (6 bases). Germline V gene data show CDR1 as LGHDT and CDR2 as YNNKEL (reference sequence). Trimming stripped 3 bases from V and 4 bases from J, with 9 bases between. The CDR3 loop spans 14 amino acids. This chain's CDR3 is CASSHGGITGELFF. CDR3 nucleotides: TGTGCCAGCAGCCATGGGGGCATCACCGGGGAGCTGTTTTTT.

This chain joins TRBV2 and TRBJ2-5; 7 positions agree with TRBD1. The CDR3 is made up of 14 amino acids. Losses at the gene ends were 4 bases for V and 0 bases for J; bases not matched to a gene: 2. CDR1 and CDR2 from the germline V gene are SNHLY and FYNNEI. The CDR3: CASSGQGYQETQYF. CDR3 DNA: TGTGCCAGCAGTGGACAGGGTTACCAAGAGACCCAGTACTTC.

The rearrangement links TRBV30 to TRBJ2-2; D not resolved. V lost 4 bases, J lost 0 bases, and 3 bases lay in between. In germline, CDR1 is GTSNPN, CDR2 SVGIG (reference sequence). This CDR3 has 12 residues. CDR3: CAWTANTGELFF. The CDR3 region has the DNA TGTGCCTGGACTGCGAACACCGGGGAGCTGTTTTTT.

The chain couples TRBV4-1 to TRBJ1-4, with D tentatively TRBD1 (6 bases). This CDR3 has 16 amino acids. Germline CDR1 is MGHRA and CDR2 is YSYEKL. Between the trimmed V and J ends, which lost 0 bases and 4 bases, there was a span of 12 bases. DNA of the CDR3: TGCGCCAGCAGCCAAGAAAGGGGGGGAGGTAATGAAAAACTGTTTTTT. This gives the protein CASSQERGGGNEKLFF.

This chain joins TRBV19 and TRBJ1-1; D is possibly TRBD1 (6 bases). This CDR3 is 15 amino acids long. CDR1 and CDR2 (germline): LNHDA, SQIVND (reference sequence). Trimming removed 5 bases at V and 5 bases at J, with 18 bases between. The CDR3 DNA is TGTGCCAGTAGTCCATTTTTGGGGGGGCGTACTGAAGCTTTCTTT. Encoded protein: CASSPFLGGRTEAFF.

The chain carries TRBV3-1 (or the pseudogene TRBV3-2) and TRBJ2-2; 8 bases are a match to TRBD2. CDR3 length: 17 residues. In germline, CDR1 is LGHDT, CDR2 YNNKEL (reference sequence). V shed 0 bases and J 9 bases; nucleotides not matched to a gene: 12. In DNA, the CDR3 is TGTGCCAGCAGCCAAGAGGGCGGGGGGCGCTTGGGAAGGGAGCTGTTTTTT. As protein: CASSQEGGGRLGRELFF.

The V and J genes are TRBV5-6 and TRBJ2-1, with 7 positions matching TRBD1. V dropped 3 bases and J dropped 0; count of bases not matched to a gene: 6. Germline CDR1 SGHDT, CDR2 YYEEEE. This CDR3 comprises 16 residues. CDR3 residues: CASSWWAGGSYNEQFF. Written as DNA, the CDR3 is TGTGCCAGCAGCTGGTGGGCAGGGGGCTCCTACAATGAGCAGTTCTTC.

The CDR3 nucleotides read TGTGCCAGTTTTAGCCCCATATCGGATACGCAGTATTTT. This gives the protein CASFSPISDTQYF. The J gene is TRBJ2-3, the V gene TRBV19; no definite D call. The V end lost 8 bases, the J end lost 6 bases, and 15 bases lay between the germline ends. Per the germline V gene, CDR1 is LNHDA and CDR2 is SQIVND (reference sequence). CDR3 length: 13 amino acids. Using reference TRBV19 and TRBJ2-3 for the parts outside the CDR3, the full variable domain is DGGITQSPKYLFRKEGQNVTLSCEQNLNHDAMYWYRQDPGQGLRLIYYSQIVNDFQKGDIAEGYSVSREKKESFPLTVTSAQKNPTAFYLCASFSPISDTQYFGPGTRLTVL.

The sample holds one count of this clone. The rearrangement uses TRBV27 and TRBJ2-1; 7 bases fit TRBD2. The CDR3 runs to 16 residues. Germline CDR1 MNHEY, CDR2 SMNVEV (reference sequence). V lost 8 bases, J lost 0 bases, and 10 bases stayed unmatched. CDR3 loop: CASGGVGLSSYNEQFF. As DNA, the CDR3 is TGTGCCAGCGGGGGGGTGGGCCTAAGCTCCTACAATGAGCAGTTCTTC.

The rearrangement uses TRBV6-6 and TRBJ2-7; 8 positions match TRBD1. Trimming took 6 bases from V and 3 from J; bases not matched to a gene: 4. The germline gives CDR1 MNHNY, CDR2 SVGAGI (reference sequence). This CDR3 contains 13 residues. The DNA of the CDR3 is TGTGCCAGCAGGAAGACAGGGGACTACGAGCAGTACTTC. It translates to CASRKTGDYEQYF.

This rearrangement joins TRBV7-9 to TRBJ2-7; unclear D gene. This CDR3 contains 13 residues. Trimming stripped 5 bases from V and 3 bases from J, with 11 bases between. CDR1 and CDR2 (germline): SEHNR, FQNEAQ (reference sequence). CDR3 region: CASSPPGSYEQYF. The CDR3 DNA reads as TGTGCCAGCAGCCCTCCCGGTAGCTACGAGCAGTACTTC.

This chain uses TRBV28 with TRBJ2-3; maybe TRBD2 (6 bases). Per germline, CDR1 MDHEN and CDR2 SYDVKM. The CDR3 has 16 residues. Between the trimmed V and J ends, which lost 4 bases and 0 bases, there was a span of 14 bases. CDR3 amino acids: CASSSRGGTSTDTQYF. As DNA, the CDR3 is TGTGCCAGCAGTTCCCGGGGCGGGACTAGCACAGATACGCAGTATTTT.

This chain joins TRBV5-4 and TRBJ2-2, with TRBD1 identical over 11 bases. V lost 3 bases to trimming and J lost 0 bases; unmatched junction nucleotides: 4. Germline CDR1 SGHNT, CDR2 YYREEE (reference sequence). CDR3 length: 17 amino acids. This CDR3 is CASSSDRGPTNTGELFF. CDR3 bases: TGTGCCAGCAGCTCGGACAGGGGGCCGACGAACACCGGGGAGCTGTTTTTT. The entire variable domain, with the rest obtained from reference TRBV5-4 and TRBJ2-2, is as follows: ETGVTQSPTHLIKTRGQQVTLRCSSQSGHNTVSWYQQALGQGPQFIFQYYREEENGRGNFPPRFSGLQFPNYSSELNVNALELDDSALYLCASSSDRGPTNTGELFFGEGSRLTVL.

CDR3: CASSPSGQGGNTIYF. The CDR3 DNA is TGTGCCAGCAGCCCGTCCGGACAGGGTGGAAACACCATATATTTT. This chain joins TRBV7-9 and TRBJ1-3; 8 bases agree with TRBD1. With 5 bases clipped from V and 3 bases from J, the junction kept 6 bases outside the gene matches. Germline CDR1 and CDR2: SEHNR and FQNEAQ (reference sequence). The CDR3 extends over 15 amino acids.

This rearrangement joins TRBV9 to TRBJ1-1; D is uncertain. Germline V lookup: CDR1 SGDLS, CDR2 YYNGEE. Trimming took 0 bases from V and 2 from J, leaving 8 bases between them. This CDR3 comprises 14 residues. CDR3 in DNA: TGTGCCAGCAGCGTAGTGACATCCAACACTGAAGCTTTCTTT. Protein: CASSVVTSNTEAFF.

V and J are TRBV19 and TRBJ1-1, with TRBD1 identical over 7 bases. Germline V gene data show CDR1 as LNHDA and CDR2 as SQIVND (reference sequence). CDR3 length equals 13 residues. Trimming cost V 10 bases and J 1 base; bases outside gene matches: 6. The CDR3 region has the DNA TGTGCCACCAAAAGGGGGCGGAACACTGAAGCTTTCTTT. Amino acids: CATKRGRNTEAFF.

The chain couples TRBV29-1 to TRBJ2-7; tentatively, D is TRBD2 (5 bases). The CDR3 totals 13 residues. The V end was cut by 5 bases, the J end by 4 bases, with 15 bases between. Germline V lookup: CDR1 SQVTM, CDR2 ANQGSEA. In DNA, the CDR3 is TGCAGCGTTAGAAAGAAGGAGGTTTACGAGCAGTACTTC. This codes for CSVRKKEVYEQYF.

The chain carries TRBV21-1 and TRBJ2-1; the listed D gene, TRBD2, was not tested against the DNA. TRBV21-1 is a listed pseudogene. The CDR3 is made up of 20 amino acids. CDR3 bases: TGTGCCAGCAGCACCCGGGGGCTAGCGGGGGCCAAAGGGGTAGACAATGAGCAGTTCTTC. As protein: CASSTRGLAGAKGVDNEQFF.

The chain links TRBV12-3 or TRBV12-4 to TRBJ1-2; a weak D match, TRBD1 (5 bases). Trimming cost V 2 bases and J 4 bases, with 5 bases left between them. This CDR3 has 12 residues. The CDR3 region is CASSLQGYGYTF. CDR3 sequence (DNA): TGTGCCAGCAGTTTACAGGGCTATGGCTACACCTTC.

This clone was observed a single time. This sequence joins TRBV5-1 and TRBJ2-3; D is unclear. The CDR3 covers 14 residues. Trimming removed 1 base at V and 3 bases at J, with 9 bases between. Germline CDR1 and CDR2: SGHRS and YFSETQ. CDR3 DNA: TGCGCCAGCAGCTTGACGATCGGGACAGATACGCAGTATTTT. It yields the protein CASSLTIGTDTQYF.

The V and J genes are TRBV18 and TRBJ1-6, with D perhaps TRBD1 (5 bases). Deletions cut 6 bases from V and 5 bases from J, with 8 bases between. The CDR3 loop spans 13 amino acids. Germline CDR1 and CDR2: KGHSH and LQKENI. The CDR3 is CASSQGNNSPLHF. DNA for the CDR3: TGTGCCAGCTCCCAGGGAAATAATTCACCCCTCCACTTT.

This chain uses TRBV7-9 with TRBJ1-1; D is unclear. V was shortened by 0 bases and J by 0 bases, with 8 bases between the two germline ends. The CDR3 contains 15 residues. Per the germline V gene, CDR1 is SEHNR and CDR2 is FQNEAQ (reference sequence). Here the CDR3 reads CASSLAAGLNTEAFF. The CDR3 nucleotides are TGTGCCAGCAGCTTAGCGGCCGGGTTGAACACTGAAGCTTTCTTT. The variable domain in full, with the rest retrieved from reference TRBV7-9 and TRBJ1-1, is DTGVSQNPRHKITKRGQNVTFRCDPISEHNRLYWYRQTLGQGPEFLTYFQNEAQLEKSRLLSDRFSAERPKGSFSTLEIQRTEQGDSAMYLCASSLAAGLNTEAFFGQGTRLTVV.

The chain has TRBV5-6 and TRBJ1-4; TRBD1 matches 8 bases. Germline loops: CDR1 SGHDT, CDR2 YYEEEE. CDR3 length: 16 amino acids. The junction had 7 bases not matched to a gene; V was cut back by 0 bases and J by 6 bases. CDR3 nucleotide sequence: TGTGCCAGCAGCTTGGGAAGCAGGGGGCGAGATGAAAAACTGTTTTTT. It encodes CASSLGSRGRDEKLFF.

The chain recombines TRBV27 with TRBJ1-1; TRBD1 agrees at 7 bases. Germline V gene sequence: CDR1 MNHEY, CDR2 SMNVEV (reference sequence). The junction had 7 bases not matched to a gene; V was cut back by 6 bases and J by 0 bases. CDR3 length: 15 residues. The CDR3 nucleotides read TGTGCCAGCAGAGACAGGGTTCGGCTGAACACTGAAGCTTTCTTT. Amino acid sequence: CASRDRVRLNTEAFF.

This chain connects TRBV7-6 to TRBJ1-2; the D is unclear. CDR3 length: 16 amino acids. V was trimmed by 2 bases and J by 5 bases, leaving 18 bases between them. CDR1 is SGHVS and CDR2 is FNYEAQ in the germline V gene. The CDR3 loop is CASSLSPAGGQYGYTF. The CDR3 DNA reads TGTGCCAGCAGCTTAAGCCCTGCGGGAGGGCAATATGGCTACACCTTC.

This sequence joins TRBV6-6 and TRBJ2-7; D uncertain. Germline CDR1 reads MNHNY; CDR2 reads SVGAGI (reference sequence). The germline V and J ends were trimmed by 5 bases and 4 bases, with 6 bases remaining between them. The CDR3 has 11 amino acids. CDR3 sequence (DNA): TGTGCCAGCAGTCCCAGTTACGAGCAGTACTTC. It codes for CASSPSYEQYF.

The chain combines TRBV5-1 with TRBJ1-2, with a tentative D call TRBD1 (5 bases). The CDR3 loop spans 14 amino acids. The germline CDR1 and CDR2 sequences are SGHRS and YFSETQ. The germline V and J ends were trimmed by 5 bases and 2 bases, with 13 bases remaining between them. CDR3 region: CASRREGDNYGYTF. As DNA, the CDR3 is TGCGCCAGCAGGCGGGAAGGGGACAACTATGGCTACACCTTC.